What follows describes a single TCR beta chain. This sample is drawn from a study of blood T cell repertoires in COVID-19. In the study overall: COVID-19 samples, acute and convalescent, were from the United States, Italy and Spain. The cDNA or gDNA used as material had been derived from T cells, B-cell-depleted T cells, or PBMCs.

The CDR3 consists of 14 residues. The V gene's germline CDR1 is MGHRA and CDR2 YSYEKL. The V end lost 4 bases, the J end lost 4 bases, and 13 bases lay between the germline ends. Per the authors' pipeline: How many nucleated cells were present was estimated from reference gene primer amplification. Using immunoSEQ multiplex PCR, the repertoire was profiled, and TCRdb retains in-frame clones only, with some absent. The DNA was the basis for D and trimming; V, J and clone size are from that table. The table lists around 240,000 clones, roughly nine tenths of them singletons, with 1.2% in the top ten. Input material: PBMCs or T cells enriched from blood (not recorded which). The TCR originated in a human donor in a cohort exposed to, infected with or recovered from COVID-19 (not recorded which). The donor label of this sample is uncertain. The V and J genes are TRBV4-1 and TRBJ1-2; no definite D call. DNA of the CDR3: TGCGCCAGCAGCCCCCCAACAGTTTTCTATGGCTACACCTTC. Translating it yields CASSPPTVFYGYTF.